This TCR beta chain was sequenced during a study of T cells in narcolepsy. Study-level background: Enrolled donors included narcolepsy type 1 or type 2 patients and healthy controls.

Trimming removed 4 bases at V and 1 base at J, with 9 bases between. The germline V gene encodes CDR1 WNHNN and CDR2 SYGVQD (reference sequence). This CDR3 has 14 residues. TCRdb's copy holds only in-frame clones and misses some; the assay was immunoSEQ multiplex PCR. The sample gives about 40,000 clones, about 87% of which show up once; approximately 1.2% is in the top ten. Study-level results: Autoreactive HCRT-specific and TRIB2-specific clonotypes were marked in same-patient CSF-versus-blood CD4+ comparisons. Reportedly, autoreactive clonotypes were serially detected in patients' blood but not controls'. No autoreactive T cell clone sequences appeared in some memory CD4+ repertoires.

With respect to this clone: The antigen remains undetermined.

This clonotype originated in a human donor with narcolepsy. The rearrangement joins TRBV10-1 to TRBJ2-3; D might be TRBD2 (6 bases). Input material: CD45RA- memory CD4+ T cells from PBMCs. The CDR3 nucleotides are TGCGCCAGCAGTGTACTAGCCCGCACAGATACGCAGTATTTT. It is translated as CASSVLARTDTQYF.